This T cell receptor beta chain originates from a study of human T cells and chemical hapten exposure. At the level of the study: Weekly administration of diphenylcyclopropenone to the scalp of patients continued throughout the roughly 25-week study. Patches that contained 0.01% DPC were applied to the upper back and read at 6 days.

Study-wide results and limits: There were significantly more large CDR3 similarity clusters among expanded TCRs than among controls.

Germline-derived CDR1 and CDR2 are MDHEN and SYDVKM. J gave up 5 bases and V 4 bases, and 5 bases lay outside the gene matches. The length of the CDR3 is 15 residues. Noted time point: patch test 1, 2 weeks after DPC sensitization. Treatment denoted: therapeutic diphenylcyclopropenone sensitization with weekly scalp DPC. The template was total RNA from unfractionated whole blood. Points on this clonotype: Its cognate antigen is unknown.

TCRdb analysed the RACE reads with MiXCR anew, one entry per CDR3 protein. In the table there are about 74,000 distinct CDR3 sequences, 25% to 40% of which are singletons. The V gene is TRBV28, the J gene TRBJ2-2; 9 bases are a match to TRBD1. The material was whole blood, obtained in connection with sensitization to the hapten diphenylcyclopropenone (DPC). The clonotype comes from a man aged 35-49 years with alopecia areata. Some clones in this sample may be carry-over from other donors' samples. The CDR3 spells CASSWGQGGTGELFF. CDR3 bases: TGTGCCAGCAGTTGGGGACAGGGTGGTACCGGGGAGCTGTTTTTT.